The 29 T cell receptor beta chains reported below all come from one sample, sequenced in a study of T-cell memory formation after mild COVID-19 (dated by TCRdb to 2020 to 2023). Receptor amplification or capture employed 5' RACE. This sample was sequenced with an Illumina NovaSeq 6000. TCRdb trimmed the raw reads at Q25, called clones with MiXCR and kept productive beta chains. Rows with one shared CDR3 protein collapse into an entry with the most common genes and DNA. The sample table contains almost 250,000 distinct CDR3 sequences; only one count was recorded for just over 15% of them. More than 2% of the sample is taken by the ten largest. The sample taken for sequencing was PBMCs or a T cell subset sorted from them (not recorded which). The receptors come from an adult woman who had mild COVID-19 (a few samples of this study predate the infection). The sample titles of this study are shuffled in the database, so cell type and time point are left out; the donor was told from shared clones.

The chain uses TRBV7-6 and TRBJ2-1; 10 bases agree with TRBD2. Trimming took 2 bases from V and 9 from J; bases not matched to a gene: 1. Germline values: CDR1 SGHVS, CDR2 FNYEAQ. There are 13 residues in the CDR3. CDR3 protein: CASSLIAGGEQFF. As DNA, the CDR3 is TGTGCCAGCAGCTTAATAGCGGGAGGTGAGCAGTTCTTC.

This chain uses TRBV5-1 with TRBJ2-3, with D tentatively TRBD1 (5 bases). This CDR3 is built from 15 residues. Germline V lookup: CDR1 SGHRS, CDR2 YFSETQ. Trimming removed 4 bases from V and 1 base from J, with 13 bases in between. Here the CDR3 DNA reads TGCGCCAGCAGCCCCGGAGTGGGGCGCACAGATACGCAGTATTTT. This sequence encodes CASSPGVGRTDTQYF.

The table lists this clonotype with a few counts. The rearrangement links TRBV7-9 to TRBJ2-5, with D perhaps matching TRBD1 (6 bases). Looked up from germline, CDR1 is SEHNR and CDR2 is FQNEAQ (reference sequence). The CDR3 has 16 amino acids. V dropped 5 bases and J dropped 5 bases, with 21 bases sitting between them. CDR3 in DNA: TGTGCCAGCAGCGCCCGCCAGGGGAAGGGTGAGGAGACCCAGTACTTC. It is translated as CASSARQGKGEETQYF. The full variable domain, its missing parts supplied by reference TRBV7-9 and TRBJ2-5, is DTGVSQNPRHKITKRGQNVTFRCDPISEHNRLYWYRQTLGQGPEFLTYFQNEAQLEKSRLLSDRFSAERPKGSFSTLEIQRTEQGDSAMYLCASSARQGKGEETQYFGPGTRLLVL.

This clonotype was seen a few times. The chain joins TRBV12-3 or TRBV12-4 to TRBJ2-5; 11 bases are a match to TRBD1. Trimming removed 4 bases from V and 4 bases from J; junction bases left unmatched: 8. The CDR3 is 16 amino acids. Here the CDR3 DNA reads TGTGCCAGCAGTTCGAGGACAGGGGGCGCATTAGAGACCCAGTACTTC. Translated, it gives CASSSRTGGALETQYF.

This clonotype was seen only a few times. The chain recombines TRBV25-1 with TRBJ2-7; 8 bases align to TRBD2. The CDR3 contains 14 residues. CDR1 and CDR2 (germline): MGHDK, SYGVNS. The V segment lost 4 bases and the J segment 0 bases; nucleotides outside the gene matches: 2. The CDR3 spells CASSVTSGSYEQYF. The CDR3 bases are TGTGCCAGCAGTGTCACTAGCGGCTCCTACGAGCAGTACTTC.

In its sample, this clonotype was seen a few times. This chain connects TRBV2 to TRBJ2-7; tentative D call: TRBD1 (6 bases). Per germline, CDR1 SNHLY and CDR2 FYNNEI. The CDR3 sequence is 13 residues long. V lost 8 bases and J 0 bases, leaving 11 bases between the germline ends. CDR3 in DNA: TGTGCCAGCCTCCGGGACATCTCCTACGAGCAGTACTTC. This sequence encodes CASLRDISYEQYF.

The chain carries TRBV6-6 and TRBJ2-5; D is possibly TRBD1 (6 bases). Germline V CDR1 and CDR2: MNHNY, SVGAGI (reference sequence). The CDR3 spans 15 residues. Trimming took off 6 bases at V and 3 bases at J, with 17 bases between the two ends. The CDR3 DNA follows: TGTGCCAGCAGCAACTCCCTACAGGGCGAAGAGACCCAGTACTTC. It yields the protein CASSNSLQGEETQYF.

This clonotype was counted only a few times. The V gene is TRBV5-1, the J gene TRBJ2-1, with 10 bases fitting TRBD1. Germline CDR1 is SGHRS and CDR2 is YFSETQ. V shed 2 bases and J 6 bases; nucleotides not matched to a gene: 2. The CDR3 is 14 amino acids. As DNA, the CDR3 is TGCGCCAGCAGCTTCCGGGACAGGGGCAATGAGCAGTTCTTC. It yields the protein CASSFRDRGNEQFF. Variable domain in full (rest from reference TRBV5-1 and TRBJ2-1): KAGVTQTPRYLIKTRGQQVTLSCSPISGHRSVSWYQQTPGQGLQFLFEYFSETQRNKGNFPGRFSGRQFSNSRSEMNVSTLELGDSALYLCASSFRDRGNEQFFGPGTRLTVL.

V and J are TRBV6-5 and TRBJ2-7, with 9 bases aligning to TRBD1. V gave up 7 bases and J gave up 4 bases; unmatched junction bases: 11. This CDR3 region has 15 residues. CDR1 is MNHEY, CDR2 SVGAGI, per germline. The CDR3 is CASKDTGTGFYEQYF. The CDR3 DNA is TGTGCCAGCAAAGACACCGGGACAGGGTTTTACGAGCAGTACTTC.

The table lists this clonotype with a few counts. This chain links TRBV11-2 with TRBJ2-3; 12 positions agree with TRBD2. The V gene's germline CDR1 is SGHAT and CDR2 FQNNGV. The CDR3 is 16 residues long. The ends lost 3 bases at V and 4 bases at J; junction bases unmatched: 5. The CDR3 region is CASSFPTSGRADTQYF. The CDR3 nucleotides are TGTGCCAGCAGCTTTCCGACTAGCGGGAGAGCAGATACGCAGTATTTT.

V usage is TRBV4-3 and J usage is TRBJ2-2, with 9 bases lining up with TRBD1. Germline assignment: CDR1 LGHNA and CDR2 YSLEER. The trim removed 3 bases at V and 2 bases at J, leaving 4 bases unmatched. The CDR3 covers 16 residues. The CDR3 nucleotides are TGCGCCAGCAGCCAGGGGACAGGGATCAACACCGGGGAGCTGTTTTTT. It is translated as CASSQGTGINTGELFF.

Ten or more counts support this clonotype. The chain recombines TRBV7-9 with TRBJ2-6; no clear D. The CDR3 has 15 amino acids. The ends were cut back, 6 bases at V and 0 bases at J, with 9 bases in the middle. In germline, CDR1 is SEHNR, CDR2 FQNEAQ (reference sequence). The CDR3 spells CASSPGFSGANVLTF. The DNA for the CDR3 is TGTGCCAGCAGTCCTGGCTTCTCTGGGGCCAACGTCCTGACTTTC.

The chain joins TRBV20-1 to TRBJ1-1, with unresolved D. Deletions cut 1 base from V and 7 bases from J, with 7 bases between. Germline CDR1 reads DFQATT; CDR2 reads SNEGSKA (reference sequence). The CDR3 spans 11 residues. DNA of the CDR3: TGCAGTGCTAGAGGACTGATTGAAGCTTTCTTT. Translating it yields CSARGLIEAFF.

This clonotype has a handful of counts. CDR3 protein: CASSILPGQGSGYTF. In DNA, the CDR3 is TGCGCCAGCAGCATCCTACCGGGACAGGGTTCTGGCTACACCTTC. This rearrangement joins TRBV5-1 to TRBJ1-2; 9 bases fit TRBD1. V lost 4 bases and J lost 7; bases outside the gene matches: 11. The CDR3 consists of 15 residues. In germline, CDR1 is SGHRS, CDR2 YFSETQ.

This clonotype has a count of ten or more. This chain links TRBV7-9 with TRBJ1-2; D possibly corresponds to TRBD1 (6 bases). V lost 3 bases and J 4 bases, leaving 12 bases between the germline ends. Per germline, CDR1 SEHNR and CDR2 FQNEAQ (reference sequence). This CDR3 spans 14 amino acids. The chain's CDR3 is CASSLALDSYGYTF. The CDR3 DNA follows: TGTGCCAGCAGCTTGGCCCTGGACAGCTATGGCTACACCTTC.

As concerns this clonotype: The junction departs from the called germline gene at one end, perhaps through a read error. V and J are TRBV7-6 and TRBJ1-6, with unresolved D. CDR3 length: 12 amino acids. Germline V CDR1 and CDR2: SGHVS, FNYEAQ. The CDR3 loop is CASSLANSPLHF. The CDR3, as DNA: TGTGCCAGCAGCCTAGCCAATTCACCCCTCCACTTT. Using reference TRBV7-6 and TRBJ1-6 for the parts outside the CDR3, the full variable domain is GAGVSQSPRYKVTKRGQDVALRCDPISGHVSLYWYRQALGQGPEFLTYFNYEAQQDKSGLPNDRFSAERPEGSISTLTIQRTEQRDSAMYRCASSLANSPLHFGNGTRLTVT.

This clonotype has more than one count but fewer than ten. The J gene is TRBJ2-3, the V gene TRBV4-1, with 9 bases aligning to TRBD2. CDR3 size: 17 residues. Germline-derived CDR1 and CDR2 are MGHRA and YSYEKL. Trimming at V came to 0 bases and at J to 1 base, leaving 5 bases not matched to a gene. CDR3 DNA: TGCGCCAGCAGCCAAGAAACTAGCGGGCCACGCACAGATACGCAGTATTTT. Its translation is CASSQETSGPRTDTQYF.

The J gene is TRBJ1-1, the V gene TRBV10-3; 10 nucleotides match TRBD1. The germline CDR1 and CDR2 sequences are ENHRY and SYGVKD. The CDR3 covers 17 residues. V trimming: 5 bases; J trimming: 1 base; junction bases outside the gene matches: 10. The CDR3 bases are TGTGCCATCAGTCCGGGACAGGGGACAGACGGGAACACTGAAGCTTTCTTT. It yields the protein CAISPGQGTDGNTEAFF.

The chain links TRBV7-3 to TRBJ2-1; D is unclear. Germline CDR1 is SGHTA and CDR2 is FQGTGA. CDR3 length: 14 residues. The V end was cut by 5 bases, the J end by 9 bases, with 17 bases between. CDR3 residues: CASSTQGGGVEQFF. The CDR3 bases are TGTGCCAGCAGCACACAAGGTGGTGGGGTTGAGCAGTTCTTC.

There are many counts of this clonotype. The CDR3 spells CASSAGPYNSPLHF. CDR3 in DNA: TGTGCCAGCAGTGCAGGGCCCTATAATTCACCCCTCCACTTT. The chain is built from TRBV6-1 and TRBJ1-6; a weak D match, TRBD1 (5 bases). The CDR3 length is 14 residues. Germline V lookup: CDR1 MNHNS, CDR2 SASEGT. The ends were cut back, 4 bases at V and 2 bases at J, with 6 bases in the middle.

J is TRBJ2-5 and V is TRBV7-3; 8 bases map to TRBD2. The CDR3 covers 18 residues. Germline values: CDR1 SGHTA, CDR2 FQGTGA. The V gene end was trimmed by 1 base and the J gene end by 0 bases; junction bases not matched to a gene: 10. The CDR3 region is CASSLIPVSGGYQETQYF. The CDR3 DNA is TGTGCCAGCAGCTTAATCCCCGTCAGCGGGGGTTACCAAGAGACCCAGTACTTC. The complete variable domain, with remaining parts taken from reference TRBV7-3 and TRBJ2-5, reads GAGVSQTPSNKVTEKGKYVELRCDPISGHTALYWYRQSLGQGPEFLIYFQGTGAADDSGLPNDRFFAVRPEGSVSTLKIQRTERGDSAVYLCASSLIPVSGGYQETQYFGPGTRLLVL.

The genes are TRBV9 and TRBJ1-6; no clear D gene. The CDR3 sequence is 13 residues long. Germline V lookup: CDR1 SGDLS, CDR2 YYNGEE. V shed 3 bases and J shed 8 bases, with 9 bases lying between them. The CDR3 loop is CASSGDGDSPLHF. The DNA of the CDR3 is TGTGCCAGCAGCGGAGACGGCGATTCACCCCTCCACTTT.

The chain employs TRBV12-3 or TRBV12-4 and TRBJ1-1, with no clear D. The V gene lost 5 bases and the J gene lost 0 bases, with 7 bases spanning the gap. CDR3 length: 13 residues. The CDR3 loop reads CASSMRMNTEAFF. Written as DNA, the CDR3 is TGTGCCAGCAGTATGCGCATGAACACTGAAGCTTTCTTT.

The chain uses TRBV24-1 and TRBJ2-1; the D is unclear. The CDR3 has 18 residues. CDR1 and CDR2 from the germline V gene are KGHDR and SFDVKD. Trimming stripped 4 bases from V and 8 bases from J, with 26 bases between. This chain's CDR3 is CATSDPGARDLGRDEQFF. CDR3 nucleotides: TGTGCCACCAGTGACCCCGGCGCTAGAGATCTTGGTCGGGATGAGCAGTTCTTC.

Ten or more counts support this clonotype. The chain employs TRBV7-3 and TRBJ1-1, with 7 bases matching TRBD1. This CDR3 comprises 13 residues. CDR1 is SGHTA and CDR2 is FQGTGA in the germline V gene. The trim removed 5 bases at V and 1 base at J, leaving 1 base unmatched. In nucleotides, the CDR3 is TGTGCCAGCAGCCGGGACAGGAACACTGAAGCTTTCTTT. It is translated as CASSRDRNTEAFF.

The sample holds a few counts of this clonotype. V usage is TRBV20-1 and J usage is TRBJ2-4; a weak D match, TRBD1 (6 bases). The CDR3 loop spans 14 amino acids. V was shortened by 6 bases and J by 6 bases, with 18 bases between the two germline ends. Germline lookup yields CDR1 DFQATT and CDR2 SNEGSKA (reference sequence). DNA of the CDR3: TGCAGTGCACCGCTCCCCCCACAGGGAAACATTCAGTACTTC. Its protein product is CSAPLPPQGNIQYF.

The chain is built from TRBV25-1 and TRBJ2-7, with 7 bases matching TRBD2. The CDR3 contains 12 residues. From germline, CDR1 is MGHDK and CDR2 SYGVNS. V was pared by 2 bases and J by 5 bases, with 0 bases of the junction left unmatched. The DNA of the CDR3 is TGTGCCAGCAGTGAAGGGGGGGACGAGCAGTACTTC. Its translation is CASSEGGDEQYF.

The table lists this clonotype with a few counts. This rearrangement joins TRBV12-3 or TRBV12-4 to TRBJ1-6; D is possibly TRBD1 (6 bases). The CDR3 has 14 residues. V dropped 3 bases and J dropped 8 bases, with 11 bases sitting between them. CDR3 coding DNA: TGTGCCAGCAGTTTGGTGGGGGCCGATTCACCCCTCCACTTT. It specifies CASSLVGADSPLHF.

This chain links TRBV12-3 or TRBV12-4 with TRBJ1-6; D is unclear. The CDR3 has 14 residues. Deletions cut 3 bases from V and 8 bases from J, with 11 bases between. The chain's CDR3 is CASSFRASHSPLHF. The CDR3 DNA follows: TGTGCCAGCAGTTTCCGGGCCAGCCATTCACCCCTCCACTTT.